Shown below are 15 T cell receptor beta chains from a single sample sequenced in a study of control samples from healthy donors and cancer patients. Only in-frame clones appear in the TCRdb table, and some are missing; sequencing was by immunoSEQ multiplex PCR. The sample yields 70,000 to 80,000 clones, roughly 89% seen once. The sample comprised PBMCs. These receptors came from a woman aged 55-69 years with head and neck cancer.

The chain combines TRBV6-6 with TRBJ2-7; D remains unclear. The CDR3 sequence is 12 residues long. The V end was cut by 0 bases, the J end by 2 bases, with 2 bases between. CDR1 and CDR2 (germline): MNHNY, SVGAGI (reference sequence). CDR3 in amino acids: CASSYSPYEQYF. The CDR3 DNA follows: TGTGCCAGCAGTTACTCCCCCTACGAGCAGTACTTC.

The CDR3, as DNA: TGTGCCAGCAGCTTGGGCGGGGATACCTACGAGCAGTACTTC. This translates into CASSLGGDTYEQYF. The chain couples TRBV5-5 to TRBJ2-7; D may be TRBD2 (6 bases). CDR1 is SGHKS and CDR2 is YYEKEE in the germline V gene (reference sequence). With 0 bases removed from V and 2 bases from J, the gap between germline ends came to 9 bases. The CDR3 has 14 residues. Drawing the rest from reference TRBV5-5 and TRBJ2-7, the complete variable domain is DAGVTQSPTHLIKTRGQQVTLRCSPISGHKSVSWYQQVLGQGPQFIFQYYEKEERGRGNFPDRFSARQFPNYSSELNVNALLLGDSALYLCASSLGGDTYEQYFGPGTRLTVT.

This rearrangement joins TRBV20-1 to TRBJ2-1; a possible D gene is TRBD1 (6 bases). Deletions cut 3 bases from V and 4 bases from J, with 10 bases between. Per germline, CDR1 DFQATT and CDR2 SNEGSKA (reference sequence). This CDR3 has 13 residues. The CDR3 loop reads CSASGQGYNEQFF. The CDR3 region has the DNA TGCAGTGCTAGTGGTCAGGGGTACAATGAGCAGTTCTTC.

The V gene is TRBV29-1, the J gene TRBJ1-4; D unclear. Per the germline V gene, CDR1 is SQVTM and CDR2 is ANQGSEA. The V gene lost 5 bases and the J gene lost 4 bases, with 5 bases spanning the gap. The CDR3 covers 11 residues. CDR3: CSVHVNEKLFF. CDR3 nucleotide sequence: TGCAGCGTTCACGTTAATGAAAAACTGTTTTTT.

The V gene is TRBV6-4, the J gene TRBJ2-2; unclear D gene. The germline CDR1 and CDR2 sequences are MRHNA and SNTAGT. This CDR3 is built from 14 residues. V lost 6 bases and J 5 bases, leaving 13 bases between the germline ends. The CDR3 reads CASSEDIGTGELFF. The DNA for the CDR3 is TGTGCCAGCAGCGAGGATATAGGAACCGGGGAGCTGTTTTTT.

In its sample, this clone was seen once. Written as DNA, the CDR3 is TGTGCCAGCAGCACCCGGGGGGACAGGAGTAATGAAAAACTGTTTTTT. Translated, it gives CASSTRGDRSNEKLFF. The chain uses TRBV2 and TRBJ1-4; 8 positions agree with TRBD1. V was clipped by 6 bases and J by 4 bases; unmatched bases: 10. The CDR3 sequence is 16 residues long. CDR1 and CDR2 (germline): SNHLY, FYNNEI.

This clone was recorded only once. This rearrangement joins TRBV7-9 to TRBJ2-3; maybe TRBD2 (6 bases). The CDR3 runs to 16 residues. Trimming removed 0 bases from V and 4 bases from J, with 14 bases in between. Germline-derived CDR1 and CDR2 are SEHNR and FQNEAQ (reference sequence). The DNA for the CDR3 is TGTGCCAGCAGCTTAGCGGCGGGAAGGCCCGCAGATACGCAGTATTTT. Protein product: CASSLAAGRPADTQYF.

J is TRBJ1-1 and V is TRBV5-1; tentatively, D is TRBD1 (5 bases). The CDR3 has 12 residues. Deletions cut 0 bases from V and 10 bases from J, with 10 bases between. Germline assignment: CDR1 SGHRS and CDR2 YFSETQ. DNA for the CDR3: TGCGCCAGCAGCTTGGTGGTAGGGGTAGCTTTCTTT. Residues: CASSLVVGVAFF.

The chain carries TRBV7-9 and TRBJ2-1; possible D gene TRBD2, 5 bases. The CDR3 extends over 14 amino acids. Germline-derived CDR1 and CDR2 are SEHNR and FQNEAQ (reference sequence). With 1 base removed from V and 3 bases from J, the gap between germline ends came to 7 bases. The CDR3: CASSLVGSYNEQFF. Written as DNA, the CDR3 is TGTGCCAGCAGCTTAGTAGGGAGCTACAATGAGCAGTTCTTC.

The gene calls are TRBV6-1 and TRBJ1-5, with TRBD1 identical over 8 bases. The J segment lost 1 base and the V segment lost 0 bases, leaving 8 bases of the junction unmatched. In germline, CDR1 is MNHNS, CDR2 SASEGT. The CDR3 sequence is 18 residues long. The CDR3: CASSEAGRGLLSNQPQHF. In DNA, the CDR3 is TGTGCCAGCAGTGAAGCGGGCAGGGGGCTTTTAAGCAATCAGCCCCAGCATTTT.

The J gene is TRBJ1-3, the V gene TRBV4-2, with 8 nucleotides matching TRBD1. This CDR3 region has 16 residues. From germline, CDR1 is LGHNA and CDR2 YNFKEQ. V dropped 3 bases and J dropped 2; count of bases not matched to a gene: 6. The CDR3 DNA follows: TGTGCCAGCAGCCAGCCCGGGACAGGTGCTGGAAACACCATATATTTT. This translates into CASSQPGTGAGNTIYF.

This chain uses TRBV4-3 with TRBJ2-3; 9 nucleotides line up with TRBD2. With V trimmed by 3 bases and J by 3 bases, 13 bases remained unmatched. The CDR3 is made up of 18 amino acids. Germline CDR1 LGHNA, CDR2 YSLEER. The CDR3 here is CASSHTTISGSKTDTQYF. The CDR3 DNA reads as TGCGCCAGCAGCCACACGACGATTAGCGGGAGTAAGACAGATACGCAGTATTTT.

This chain joins TRBV28 and TRBJ1-4; a possible D gene is TRBD1 (5 bases). CDR3 length: 15 amino acids. Trimming left V 5 bases short and J 7 bases short, with 17 bases between. Per the germline V gene, CDR1 is MDHEN and CDR2 is SYDVKM. The DNA of the CDR3 is TGTGCCAGCAGTCCCCGACAGAAGATTGGTGAAAAACTGTTTTTT. This encodes CASSPRQKIGEKLFF.

The rearrangement uses TRBV19 and TRBJ2-1, with TRBD2 identical over 11 bases. The V gene end was trimmed by 3 bases and the J gene end by 4 bases; junction bases not matched to a gene: 11. The CDR3 has 18 amino acids. Germline V lookup: CDR1 LNHDA, CDR2 SQIVND (reference sequence). In DNA, the CDR3 is TGTGCCAGTAGTATCTCGACTAGCGGGATGATTAGATACAATGAGCAGTTCTTC. Protein: CASSISTSGMIRYNEQFF.

The chain has TRBV12-3 or TRBV12-4 and TRBJ1-6; no firm D call. V shed 6 bases and J shed 14 bases, with 14 bases lying between them. The CDR3 loop spans 12 amino acids. The CDR3 coding sequence is TGTGCCAGCAGCCCGGAAACGGGGTCCCTCCACTTT. Translating it yields CASSPETGSLHF.